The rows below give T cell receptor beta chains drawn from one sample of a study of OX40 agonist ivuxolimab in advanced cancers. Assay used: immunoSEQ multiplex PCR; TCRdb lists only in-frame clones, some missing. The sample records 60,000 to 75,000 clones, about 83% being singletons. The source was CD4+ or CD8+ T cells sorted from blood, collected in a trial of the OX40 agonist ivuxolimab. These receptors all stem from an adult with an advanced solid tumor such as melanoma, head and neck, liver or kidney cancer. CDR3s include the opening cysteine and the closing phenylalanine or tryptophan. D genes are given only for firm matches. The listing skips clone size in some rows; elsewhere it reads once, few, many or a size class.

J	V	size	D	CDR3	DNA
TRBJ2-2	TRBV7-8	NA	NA	CASSSGGNTGELFF	TGTGCCAGCAGTTCCGGGGGTAACACCGGGGAGCTGTTTTTT
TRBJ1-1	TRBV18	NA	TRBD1	CASSPPRGQLNTEAFF	TGTGCCAGCTCACCACCGAGGGGGCAGCTGAACACTGAAGCTTTCTTT
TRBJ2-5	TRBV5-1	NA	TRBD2	CASSTIEAGASETQYF	TGCGCCAGCAGCACCATAGAAGCGGGAGCAAGCGAGACCCAGTACTTC
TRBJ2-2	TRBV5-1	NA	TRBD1	CASLQGSNTGELFF	TGCGCCAGCTTACAGGGGTCGAACACCGGGGAGCTGTTTTTT
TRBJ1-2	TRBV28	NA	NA	CASSLWGDGYTF	TGTGCCAGCAGTTTATGGGGGGACGGCTACACCTTC
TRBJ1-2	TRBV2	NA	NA	CASSDEGNYGYTF	TGTGCCAGCAGTGACGAAGGCAACTATGGCTACACCTTC
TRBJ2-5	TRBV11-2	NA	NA	CASSLRSGQETQYF	TGTGCCAGCAGCTTAAGATCAGGGCAAGAGACCCAGTACTTC
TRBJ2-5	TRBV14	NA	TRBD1	CASSLRTGGFAETQYF	TGTGCCAGCAGCCTTCGGACAGGGGGCTTCGCGGAGACCCAGTACTTC
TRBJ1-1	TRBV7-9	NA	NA	CASSLESPSTEAFF	TGTGCCAGCAGCTTAGAGAGCCCCAGCACTGAAGCTTTCTTT
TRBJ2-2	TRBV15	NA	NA	CATSRVTGAGAGELFF	TGTGCCACCAGCAGAGTTACGGGGGCAGGCGCCGGGGAGCTGTTTTTT
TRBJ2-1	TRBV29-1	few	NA	CSAKPPGSGDEQFF	TGCAGCGCTAAACCCCCGGGTTCGGGGGATGAGCAGTTCTTC
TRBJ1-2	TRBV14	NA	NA	CASSPSSYGYTF	TGTGCCAGCAGCCCTTCGTCCTATGGCTACACCTTC
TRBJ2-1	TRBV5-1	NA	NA	CASSLVRGGNEQFF	TGCGCCAGCAGCTTGGTCCGGGGTGGAAATGAGCAGTTCTTC
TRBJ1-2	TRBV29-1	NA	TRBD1	CSGGDRGGGYTF	TGCAGCGGTGGGGACAGGGGCGGTGGCTACACCTTC
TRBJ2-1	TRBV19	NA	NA	CASLPNSGTQGYEQFF	TGTGCCAGTCTCCCCAATTCCGGGACCCAGGGCTATGAGCAGTTCTTC
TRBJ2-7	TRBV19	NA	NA	CASSIQGRGEQYF	TGTGCCAGTAGTATTCAGGGGCGCGGGGAGCAGTACTTC
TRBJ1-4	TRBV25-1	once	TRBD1	CASSESWDRGEGEKLFF	TGTGCCAGCAGTGAATCTTGGGACAGGGGTGAAGGTGAAAAACTGTTTTTT
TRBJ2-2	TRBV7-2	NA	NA	CASSLVEAGELFF	TGTGCCAGCAGCTTAGTAGAAGCCGGGGAGCTGTTTTTT
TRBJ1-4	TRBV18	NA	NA	CASSPSIATNEKLFF	TGTGCCAGCTCACCATCAATTGCAACTAATGAAAAACTGTTTTTT
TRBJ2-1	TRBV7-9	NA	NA	CASSLGLRYEQFF	TGTGCCAGCAGCTTAGGGCTACGATATGAGCAGTTCTTC
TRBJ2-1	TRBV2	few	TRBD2	CASSETLAGNEQFF	TGTGCCAGCAGTGAAACCCTAGCGGGGAATGAGCAGTTCTTC
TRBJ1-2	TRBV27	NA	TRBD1	CASSLTRPGGNYGYTF	TGTGCCAGCAGCCTTACACGTCCAGGGGGCAACTATGGCTACACCTTC
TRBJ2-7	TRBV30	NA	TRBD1	CAWSTGALFLSYEQYF	TGTGCCTGGAGTACAGGGGCCCTTTTTCTCTCCTACGAGCAGTACTTC
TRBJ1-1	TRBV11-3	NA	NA	CASSSRQDGNTEAFF	TGTGCCAGCAGCTCTCGACAGGACGGGAACACTGAAGCTTTCTTT
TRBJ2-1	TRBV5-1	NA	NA	CASSLGRGLHNEQFF	TGCGCCAGCAGCTTGGGTCGGGGGCTCCACAATGAGCAGTTCTTC
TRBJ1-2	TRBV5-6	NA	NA	CASSLSRGLAIYGYTF	TGTGCCAGCAGCCTGTCGAGAGGGCTCGCGATCTATGGCTACACCTTC
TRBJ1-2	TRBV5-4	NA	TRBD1	CASTLGTGGNPGYGYTF	TGTGCCAGCACCCTCGGGACAGGGGGCAACCCGGGCTATGGCTACACCTTC
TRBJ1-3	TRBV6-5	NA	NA	CASSYPGNTIYF	TGTGCCAGCAGTTACCCTGGAAACACCATATATTTT
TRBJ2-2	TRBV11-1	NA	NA	CASSLAWTEASNTGELFF	TGTGCCAGCAGCTTAGCATGGACGGAAGCCTCGAACACCGGGGAGCTGTTTTTT
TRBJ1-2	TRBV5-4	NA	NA	CASSLVAGNGYTF	TGTGCCAGCAGCTTGGTGGCCGGGAATGGCTACACCTTC
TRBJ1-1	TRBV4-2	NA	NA	CASSQPGAVNTEAFF	TGTGCCAGCAGCCAGCCGGGGGCGGTGAACACTGAAGCTTTCTTT
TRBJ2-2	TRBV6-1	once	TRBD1	CASRRDSNTGELFF	TGTGCCAGCAGGAGGGACAGCAACACCGGGGAGCTGTTTTTT
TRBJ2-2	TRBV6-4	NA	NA	CASSSRDTGELFF	TGTGCCAGCAGTTCCCGGGACACCGGGGAGCTGTTTTTT